This T cell receptor beta chain appears in the sequencing data of a study of blood T cell repertoires in COVID-19. Across the study: Sites across the United States, Italy and Spain contributed samples from acute and convalescent COVID-19. T cells, B-cell-depleted T cells, or PBMCs supplied cDNA or gDNA.

The authors' processing: Reference gene primer amplification gave estimated nucleated cell counts. Produced via immunoSEQ multiplex PCR; TCRdb's table is partial and in-frame only. V and J calls and clone size come straight from that table; D and trimming were deduced from the DNA. Of around 480,000 clones in the sample, approximately 90% were seen once. Seattle participants joined during active infection and were tracked over time. Germline CDR1 MNHEY, CDR2 SVGAGI. Between the trimmed V and J ends, which lost 7 bases and 2 bases, there was a span of 14 bases. The CDR3 is 14 amino acids. Sample: peripheral blood. The rearrangement joins TRBV6-5 to TRBJ1-1; D call uncertain. This sequence was found in a woman in her fifties or sixties with COVID-19, enrolled during active disease. CDR3 bases: TGTGCCAGCAAACCCAACTATGAAAACACTGAAGCTTTCTTT. Translated: CASKPNYENTEAFF.